This T cell receptor beta chain was identified during a study of blood T cells in healthy people across ages. The CDR3 is 15 residues long. V was trimmed by 7 bases and J by 3 bases, leaving 19 bases between them. The germline CDR1 and CDR2 sequences are SGDLS and YYNGEE. Alongside a J-beta primer mix, a sample-barcoded 5' primer served in a second PCR lasting roughly 7 to 11 cycles. TCRdb independently ran MiXCR on the 5' RACE reads; one entry per CDR3 protein. The data hold about 590,000 distinct CDR3 sequences, with approximately 30% observed a single time. The sequencing sample was made of blood. The chain uses TRBV9 and TRBJ1-1; maybe TRBD1 (6 bases). The receptor was derived from a woman of 80 years or more in good health. The CDR3 bases are TGTGCCAGCTCCAACCTACAGGGACGGGACACTGAAGCTTTCTTT. This encodes CASSNLQGRDTEAFF.